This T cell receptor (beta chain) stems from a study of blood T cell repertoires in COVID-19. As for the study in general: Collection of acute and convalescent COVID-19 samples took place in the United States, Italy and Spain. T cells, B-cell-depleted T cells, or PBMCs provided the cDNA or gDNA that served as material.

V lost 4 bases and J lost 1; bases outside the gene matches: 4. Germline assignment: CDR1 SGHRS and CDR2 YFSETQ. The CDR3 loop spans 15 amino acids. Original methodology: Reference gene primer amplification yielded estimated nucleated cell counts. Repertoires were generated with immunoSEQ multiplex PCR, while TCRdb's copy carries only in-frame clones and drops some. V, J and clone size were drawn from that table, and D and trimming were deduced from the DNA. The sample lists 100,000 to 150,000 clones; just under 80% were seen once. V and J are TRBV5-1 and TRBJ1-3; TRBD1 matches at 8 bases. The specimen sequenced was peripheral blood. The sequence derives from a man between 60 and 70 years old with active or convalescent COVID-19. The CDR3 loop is CASSARQGSGNTIYF. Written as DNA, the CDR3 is TGCGCCAGCAGCGCCCGACAGGGGTCTGGAAACACCATATATTTT.